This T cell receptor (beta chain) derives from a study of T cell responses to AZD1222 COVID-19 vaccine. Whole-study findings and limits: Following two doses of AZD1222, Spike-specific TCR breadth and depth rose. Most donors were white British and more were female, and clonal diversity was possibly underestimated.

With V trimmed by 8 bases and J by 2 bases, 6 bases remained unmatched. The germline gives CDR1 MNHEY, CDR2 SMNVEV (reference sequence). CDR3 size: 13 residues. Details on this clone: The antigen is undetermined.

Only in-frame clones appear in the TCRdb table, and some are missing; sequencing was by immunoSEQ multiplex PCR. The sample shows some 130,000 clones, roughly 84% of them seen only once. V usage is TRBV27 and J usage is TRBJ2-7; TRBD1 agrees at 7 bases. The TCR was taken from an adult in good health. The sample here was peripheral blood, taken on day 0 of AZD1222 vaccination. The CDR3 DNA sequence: TGTGCCAGCGGAGAGCAGGGGGCCTACGAGCAGTACTTC. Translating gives CASGEQGAYEQYF.